These 10 T cell receptor beta chains were all obtained from the same sample, sequenced in a study of blood T cell repertoires in COVID-19. Profiling relied on immunoSEQ multiplex PCR, and the TCRdb table lists in-frame clones only, not all of them. Among approximately 70,000 clones, about 80% were seen once, and the ten largest hold just over 4.5%. The sequenced sample was peripheral blood. These TCRs come from a woman aged 60 to 75 with acute or convalescent COVID-19.

This chain connects TRBV5-1 to TRBJ1-1; 7 positions agree with TRBD1. The germline V gene has CDR1 SGHRS and CDR2 YFSETQ. V trimming: 4 bases; J trimming: 4 bases; junction bases outside the gene matches: 4. The CDR3 has 13 amino acids. CDR3 sequence (DNA): TGCGCCAGCAGCGGAACAGGGGCCACTGAAGCTTTCTTT. This codes for CASSGTGATEAFF.

This chain connects TRBV5-1 to TRBJ2-2; TRBD1 matches 8 bases. The CDR3 covers 16 residues. CDR1 SGHRS and CDR2 YFSETQ come from the germline V gene. J gave up 0 bases and V 10 bases, and 11 bases lay outside the gene matches. CDR3 amino acids: CAGRQGPNSNTGELFF. DNA of the CDR3: TGCGCCGGCCGACAGGGGCCCAATTCGAACACCGGGGAGCTGTTTTTT.

The V and J genes are TRBV3-1 (or the pseudogene TRBV3-2) and TRBJ1-5, with 9 positions matching TRBD1. This CDR3 region has 13 residues. Germline loops: CDR1 LGHDT, CDR2 YNNKEL (reference sequence). With 5 bases clipped from V and 11 bases from J, the junction kept 7 bases outside the gene matches. The CDR3 nucleotides are TGTGCCAGCAGCGCAAATCGACAGGGGGCCCAGCATTTT. Its translation is CASSANRQGAQHF.

V gene TRBV7-9 combines with J gene TRBJ1-6; D is uncertain. Per the germline V gene, CDR1 is SEHNR and CDR2 is FQNEAQ (reference sequence). V was shortened by 5 bases and J by 3 bases, with 14 bases between the two germline ends. This CDR3 comprises 16 residues. The CDR3 region is CASSDSSLDYNSPLHF. The CDR3 DNA reads as TGTGCCAGCAGCGACTCTAGTCTGGACTATAATTCACCCCTCCACTTT.

In DNA form, the CDR3 reads TGTGCCAGCACCGGACACCGACCATCAGATACGCAGTATTTT. It translates to CASTGHRPSDTQYF. The gene calls are TRBV27 and TRBJ2-3; D is perhaps TRBD1 (5 bases). V lost 7 bases to trimming and J lost 4 bases, with 15 bases between them. CDR3 size: 14 residues. Germline-derived CDR1 and CDR2 are MNHEY and SMNVEV (reference sequence).

This chain links TRBV5-1 with TRBJ2-1; a possible D gene is TRBD2 (6 bases). CDR3 length equals 15 residues. Germline V gene lookup returns CDR1 SGHRS and CDR2 YFSETQ. The germline V and J ends were trimmed by 0 bases and 2 bases, with 9 bases remaining between them. In nucleotides, the CDR3 is TGCGCCAGCAGCTTGGGGGACTCCCCCTACAATGAGCAGTTCTTC. It specifies CASSLGDSPYNEQFF.

The V call is TRBV4-2, the J call TRBJ2-1; 10 nucleotides match TRBD2. The CDR3 covers 18 residues. V shed 3 bases and J 4 bases; nucleotides not matched to a gene: 12. The germline gives CDR1 LGHNA, CDR2 YNFKEQ. The DNA for the CDR3 is TGTGCCAGCAGCCAGGGTTTAACTAGCGGGGCGCTTTACAATGAGCAGTTCTTC. Its translation is CASSQGLTSGALYNEQFF.

The chain links TRBV5-3 to TRBJ1-1; D is possibly TRBD1 (6 bases). TRBV5-3 carries the ORF label, with uncertain function. The CDR3 totals 15 residues. Trimming left V 0 bases short and J 5 bases short, with 14 bases between. DNA for the CDR3: TGTGCCAGAAGCTTGGAATACAGGGATACTACTGAAGCTTTCTTT. It encodes CARSLEYRDTTEAFF.

This chain uses TRBV7-9 with TRBJ2-3, with a possible D match to TRBD2 (6 bases). The CDR3 runs 13 residues. V was trimmed by 10 bases and J by 3 bases, leaving 14 bases between them. Germline V gene sequence: CDR1 SEHNR, CDR2 FQNEAQ (reference sequence). CDR3 residues: CAISPGVTDTQYF. The CDR3 DNA is TGTGCCATTTCCCCGGGGGTGACAGATACGCAGTATTTT.

The chain recombines TRBV14 with TRBJ2-3; 9 bases agree with TRBD2. V shed 1 base, J shed 0 bases, and the junction held 2 bases outside the gene matches. The CDR3 runs 16 residues. CDR1 and CDR2 (germline): SGHDN, FVKESK. The CDR3 here is CASSQGLAVSTDTQYF. The CDR3 coding sequence is TGTGCCAGCAGCCAAGGACTAGCGGTGAGCACAGATACGCAGTATTTT.